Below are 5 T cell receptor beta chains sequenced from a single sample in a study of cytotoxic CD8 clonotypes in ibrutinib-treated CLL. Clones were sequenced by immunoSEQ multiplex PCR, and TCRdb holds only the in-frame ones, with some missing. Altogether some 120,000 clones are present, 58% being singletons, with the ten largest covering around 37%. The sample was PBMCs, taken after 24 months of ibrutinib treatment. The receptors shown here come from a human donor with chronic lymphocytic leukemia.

CDR3 bases: TGTGCCAGCAGCTTAGCTCATAGTTTGGGACTAGCGGGGGAGAGCACAGATACGCAGTATTTT. Amino acid sequence: CASSLAHSLGLAGESTDTQYF. V usage is TRBV7-6 and J usage is TRBJ2-3; TRBD2 agrees at 14 bases. Germline CDR1 SGHVS, CDR2 FNYEAQ. The CDR3 covers 21 residues. V lost 0 bases to trimming and J lost 0 bases; unmatched junction nucleotides: 11.

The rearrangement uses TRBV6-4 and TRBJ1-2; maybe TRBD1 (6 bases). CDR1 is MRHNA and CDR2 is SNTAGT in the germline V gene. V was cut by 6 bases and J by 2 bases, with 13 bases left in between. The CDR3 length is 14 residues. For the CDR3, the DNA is TGTGCCAGCAGATTGGACAGTTCCAACTATGGCTACACCTTC. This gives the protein CASRLDSSNYGYTF.

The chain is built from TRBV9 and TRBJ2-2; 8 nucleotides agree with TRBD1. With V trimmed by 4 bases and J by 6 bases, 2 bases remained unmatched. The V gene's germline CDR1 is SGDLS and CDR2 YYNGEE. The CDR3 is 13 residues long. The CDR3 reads CASSLQGAGELFF. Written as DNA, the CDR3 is TGTGCCAGCAGCCTACAGGGGGCCGGGGAGCTGTTTTTT.

DNA of the CDR3: TGTGCCAGCAGCTTAGACAGGGGTTACGAGCAGTACTTC. It translates to CASSLDRGYEQYF. V gene TRBV7-8 combines with J gene TRBJ2-7, with TRBD1 matching 7 bases. Germline values: CDR1 SGHVS, CDR2 FQNEAQ. There are 13 residues in the CDR3. With V trimmed by 1 base and J by 4 bases, 1 base remained unmatched.

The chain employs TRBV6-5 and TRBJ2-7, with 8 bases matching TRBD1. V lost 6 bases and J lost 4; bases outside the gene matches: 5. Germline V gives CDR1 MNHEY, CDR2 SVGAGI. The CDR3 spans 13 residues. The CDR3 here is CASRPGQGYEQYF. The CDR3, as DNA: TGTGCCAGCAGACCAGGACAGGGTTACGAGCAGTACTTC.